The following is a T cell receptor (beta chain) sequence with its context. Its antigen is unidentified. The sample comes from a study of cytomegalovirus exposure and HLA in healthy donors. For the study at large: The Caucasian-associated ancestry cluster contained approximately 81% of the 300 to 450 genotyped donors. General observations from the study: In a later analysis, the majority of CMV-associated beta chains seemingly showed HLA restriction. Accurate prediction of HLA-A and HLA-B alleles (for most subjects) was reportedly achieved from TCR beta sequences. When presence/absence was analysed, sequencing depth was taken to be roughly uniform across donors.

CDR3 length: 14 amino acids. Germline-derived CDR1 and CDR2 are MDHEN and SYDVKM. Trimming cost V 5 bases and J 0 bases, with 11 bases left between them. The PCR ran on 60 Vbeta and 13 Jbeta primers. Repertoires were generated with immunoSEQ multiplex PCR, while TCRdb's copy carries only in-frame clones and drops some. The sample lists roughly 150,000 clones; approximately 85% were seen once. This TCR came from a girl aged 2-10 years in good health and CMV-seropositive. The source material was PBMCs. The genes are TRBV28 and TRBJ2-7; weak D call: TRBD2 (6 bases). CDR3 protein: CASSADYLSYEQYF. Here the CDR3 DNA reads TGTGCCAGCAGTGCGGACTACCTCTCCTACGAGCAGTACTTC.